This T cell receptor beta chain was sequenced in a study of T cells in Graves' hyperthyroidism and ophthalmopathy (dated by TCRdb to between 2019 and 2020). Context from the whole study: Peripheral blood samples were taken at the time of initial diagnosis, prior to any treatment. Prospective prediction of ophthalmopathy was tested in an independent validation cohort consisting of about 20 hyperthyroidism patients and some 15 patients who later progressed to ophthalmopathy. To identify TCR V-J signatures that set the groups apart, the researchers used a discovery cohort of 100 patients, made up of 43 with Graves' ophthalmopathy and 57 with stable Graves' hyperthyroidism. After blood sampling, hyperthyroidism patients were treated with methimazole at a starting dose of 30 mg daily, and ophthalmopathy patients were treated with high-dose intravenous methylprednisolone. In roughly six Graves' hyperthyroidism patients, the study also compared T-cell repertoires from thyroid tissue with T-cell repertoires from blood. According to the paper, TCR Vbeta CDR3 sequencing was carried out on approximately 140 peripheral blood samples, which came from fewer than 50 ophthalmopathy, roughly 75 hyperthyroidism and roughly 17 progressor patients. For training and testing, the 100 or so patients in the discovery cohort were randomly divided in a 7:3 ratio. What the research found in general, with its limitations: In validation, progression to ophthalmopathy was predicted by the model with 70% to 71% sensitivity and about 72% specificity, a median of approximately 6.5 months before onset. In cross-validation, a model built on a 13 V-J signature told ophthalmopathy apart from stable hyperthyroidism with approximately 90% sensitivity and roughly 81% specificity, and in testing the same model reached 80%/75%. Most expanded thyroid clonotypes (frequency above 0.001) were also detected in blood, suggesting blood repertoires may reflect thyroid immune responses. No statistical method was used to set the sample size in advance, and investigators knew the group allocation.

The CDR3 covers 15 residues, taking in both the cysteine and the phenylalanine. Only the CDR3 DNA stays, 45 bases, in frame from base 1. Unmatched junction bases come to 8, with V trimmed by 5 bases and J by 4 bases. Ophthalmopathy patients had moderately to severely active disease, Clinical Activity Score of at least 3, NOSPECS grade of at least 4, and duration under 3 months. Any patient with an uncontrolled infection, another autoimmune disease, pregnancy or lactation was excluded. Diagnoses were based on clinical symptoms, serum thyroxine and TRAb, thyroid ultrasound and orbital computed tomography. PBMCs were separated from approximately 9.9 ml of fresh peripheral blood using Ficoll-Paque density gradient centrifugation. Total RNA was extracted using Trizol reagent, and RNA quality was assessed on an Agilent 2100 Bioanalyzer. This clonotype has a handful of counts. Its antigen target is currently unknown. The record has no base qualities; no much larger clone is one base away.

TCR beta CDR3 regions were amplified from RNA transcripts. The first round of RT-PCR for the TCR CDR3 was performed with the HTBI primer set and the Qiagen OneStep RT-PCR kit. Libraries were constructed in a second round of multiplex PCR, after which size selection and purification were carried out. The libraries were sequenced on an Illumina HiSeq2000 using paired-end 100 bp reads. In the paper's pipeline: Raw data were processed with SOAPnuke, discarding reads with adapters, uncalled bases, mean Phred below 15, or no exact constant-primer or identifier match. High-quality paired reads were merged with COPE v1.2.5, and unique nucleotide sequences were defined as clonotypes. MiTCR v1.1 was used to align clonotypes to the IMGT TRBV, TRBD and TRBJ reference segments. Analysis was restricted to V-J combinations with a frequency above 0.0001, which covered 99.2% of repertoires. The TCS score was defined as the ratio of F50 (clonal expansion) to E x V (chaos), calculated using BLOSUM62-based TCRdist between CDR3 peptides within each V-J. Welch's t-statistics and random forest reduced several hundred V-J features to roughly 13, which were used in a naive Bayes classifier (R e1071). The public reads were reanalyzed by TCRdb: fastp trimming at Q25, MiXCR alignment, in-frame beta chains only. Entries are consolidated by CDR3 protein sequence, retaining the most common genes and DNA. TCRdb's processing, not the study's, gives the V and J calls here. Within this sample are about 600,000 distinct CDR3 sequences, with 15% to 20% of them counted one time only. The top ten clonotypes cover under 3.5% of the sample.

The sample was blood. The chain is assembled from TRBV12-3 or TRBV12-4 and TRBJ1-1; TRBD1 lines up with 9 middle nucleotides. The receptor was isolated from a woman aged 40 to 49 with Graves' ophthalmopathy. For the CDR3, the sequence is CASSDQTGGGTEAFF. In nucleotide form, the sequence is TGTGCCAGCAGTGACCAGACAGGGGGAGGCACTGAAGCTTTCTTT.